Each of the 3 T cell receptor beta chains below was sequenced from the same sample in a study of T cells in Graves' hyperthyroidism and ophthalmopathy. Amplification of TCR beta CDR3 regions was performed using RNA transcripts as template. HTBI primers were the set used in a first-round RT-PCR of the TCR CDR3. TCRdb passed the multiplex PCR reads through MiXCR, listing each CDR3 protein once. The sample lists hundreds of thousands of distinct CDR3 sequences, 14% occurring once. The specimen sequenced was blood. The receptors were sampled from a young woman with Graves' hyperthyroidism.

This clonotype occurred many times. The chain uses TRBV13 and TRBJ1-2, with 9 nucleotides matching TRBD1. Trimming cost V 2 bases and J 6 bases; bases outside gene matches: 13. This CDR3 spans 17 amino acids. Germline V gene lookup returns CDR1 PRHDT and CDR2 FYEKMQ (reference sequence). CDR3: CASSLQDRGPLSHGYTF. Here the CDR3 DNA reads TGTGCCAGCAGCTTACAGGACAGGGGACCTCTTAGTCATGGCTACACCTTC.

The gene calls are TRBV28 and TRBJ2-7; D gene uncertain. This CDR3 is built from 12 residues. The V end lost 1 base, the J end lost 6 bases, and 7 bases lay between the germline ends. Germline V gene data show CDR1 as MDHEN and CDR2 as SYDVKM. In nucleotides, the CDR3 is TGTGCCAGCAGTTTATCCAAGGGCGAGCAGTACTTC. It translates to CASSLSKGEQYF.

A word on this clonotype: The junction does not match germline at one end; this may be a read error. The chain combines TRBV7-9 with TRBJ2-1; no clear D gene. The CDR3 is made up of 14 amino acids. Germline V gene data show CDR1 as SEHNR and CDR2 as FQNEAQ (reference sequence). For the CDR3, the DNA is TGTGCCAGCAGCTTCATGACGGTATACAATAAGCAGTTCTTC. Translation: CASSFMTVYNKQFF.